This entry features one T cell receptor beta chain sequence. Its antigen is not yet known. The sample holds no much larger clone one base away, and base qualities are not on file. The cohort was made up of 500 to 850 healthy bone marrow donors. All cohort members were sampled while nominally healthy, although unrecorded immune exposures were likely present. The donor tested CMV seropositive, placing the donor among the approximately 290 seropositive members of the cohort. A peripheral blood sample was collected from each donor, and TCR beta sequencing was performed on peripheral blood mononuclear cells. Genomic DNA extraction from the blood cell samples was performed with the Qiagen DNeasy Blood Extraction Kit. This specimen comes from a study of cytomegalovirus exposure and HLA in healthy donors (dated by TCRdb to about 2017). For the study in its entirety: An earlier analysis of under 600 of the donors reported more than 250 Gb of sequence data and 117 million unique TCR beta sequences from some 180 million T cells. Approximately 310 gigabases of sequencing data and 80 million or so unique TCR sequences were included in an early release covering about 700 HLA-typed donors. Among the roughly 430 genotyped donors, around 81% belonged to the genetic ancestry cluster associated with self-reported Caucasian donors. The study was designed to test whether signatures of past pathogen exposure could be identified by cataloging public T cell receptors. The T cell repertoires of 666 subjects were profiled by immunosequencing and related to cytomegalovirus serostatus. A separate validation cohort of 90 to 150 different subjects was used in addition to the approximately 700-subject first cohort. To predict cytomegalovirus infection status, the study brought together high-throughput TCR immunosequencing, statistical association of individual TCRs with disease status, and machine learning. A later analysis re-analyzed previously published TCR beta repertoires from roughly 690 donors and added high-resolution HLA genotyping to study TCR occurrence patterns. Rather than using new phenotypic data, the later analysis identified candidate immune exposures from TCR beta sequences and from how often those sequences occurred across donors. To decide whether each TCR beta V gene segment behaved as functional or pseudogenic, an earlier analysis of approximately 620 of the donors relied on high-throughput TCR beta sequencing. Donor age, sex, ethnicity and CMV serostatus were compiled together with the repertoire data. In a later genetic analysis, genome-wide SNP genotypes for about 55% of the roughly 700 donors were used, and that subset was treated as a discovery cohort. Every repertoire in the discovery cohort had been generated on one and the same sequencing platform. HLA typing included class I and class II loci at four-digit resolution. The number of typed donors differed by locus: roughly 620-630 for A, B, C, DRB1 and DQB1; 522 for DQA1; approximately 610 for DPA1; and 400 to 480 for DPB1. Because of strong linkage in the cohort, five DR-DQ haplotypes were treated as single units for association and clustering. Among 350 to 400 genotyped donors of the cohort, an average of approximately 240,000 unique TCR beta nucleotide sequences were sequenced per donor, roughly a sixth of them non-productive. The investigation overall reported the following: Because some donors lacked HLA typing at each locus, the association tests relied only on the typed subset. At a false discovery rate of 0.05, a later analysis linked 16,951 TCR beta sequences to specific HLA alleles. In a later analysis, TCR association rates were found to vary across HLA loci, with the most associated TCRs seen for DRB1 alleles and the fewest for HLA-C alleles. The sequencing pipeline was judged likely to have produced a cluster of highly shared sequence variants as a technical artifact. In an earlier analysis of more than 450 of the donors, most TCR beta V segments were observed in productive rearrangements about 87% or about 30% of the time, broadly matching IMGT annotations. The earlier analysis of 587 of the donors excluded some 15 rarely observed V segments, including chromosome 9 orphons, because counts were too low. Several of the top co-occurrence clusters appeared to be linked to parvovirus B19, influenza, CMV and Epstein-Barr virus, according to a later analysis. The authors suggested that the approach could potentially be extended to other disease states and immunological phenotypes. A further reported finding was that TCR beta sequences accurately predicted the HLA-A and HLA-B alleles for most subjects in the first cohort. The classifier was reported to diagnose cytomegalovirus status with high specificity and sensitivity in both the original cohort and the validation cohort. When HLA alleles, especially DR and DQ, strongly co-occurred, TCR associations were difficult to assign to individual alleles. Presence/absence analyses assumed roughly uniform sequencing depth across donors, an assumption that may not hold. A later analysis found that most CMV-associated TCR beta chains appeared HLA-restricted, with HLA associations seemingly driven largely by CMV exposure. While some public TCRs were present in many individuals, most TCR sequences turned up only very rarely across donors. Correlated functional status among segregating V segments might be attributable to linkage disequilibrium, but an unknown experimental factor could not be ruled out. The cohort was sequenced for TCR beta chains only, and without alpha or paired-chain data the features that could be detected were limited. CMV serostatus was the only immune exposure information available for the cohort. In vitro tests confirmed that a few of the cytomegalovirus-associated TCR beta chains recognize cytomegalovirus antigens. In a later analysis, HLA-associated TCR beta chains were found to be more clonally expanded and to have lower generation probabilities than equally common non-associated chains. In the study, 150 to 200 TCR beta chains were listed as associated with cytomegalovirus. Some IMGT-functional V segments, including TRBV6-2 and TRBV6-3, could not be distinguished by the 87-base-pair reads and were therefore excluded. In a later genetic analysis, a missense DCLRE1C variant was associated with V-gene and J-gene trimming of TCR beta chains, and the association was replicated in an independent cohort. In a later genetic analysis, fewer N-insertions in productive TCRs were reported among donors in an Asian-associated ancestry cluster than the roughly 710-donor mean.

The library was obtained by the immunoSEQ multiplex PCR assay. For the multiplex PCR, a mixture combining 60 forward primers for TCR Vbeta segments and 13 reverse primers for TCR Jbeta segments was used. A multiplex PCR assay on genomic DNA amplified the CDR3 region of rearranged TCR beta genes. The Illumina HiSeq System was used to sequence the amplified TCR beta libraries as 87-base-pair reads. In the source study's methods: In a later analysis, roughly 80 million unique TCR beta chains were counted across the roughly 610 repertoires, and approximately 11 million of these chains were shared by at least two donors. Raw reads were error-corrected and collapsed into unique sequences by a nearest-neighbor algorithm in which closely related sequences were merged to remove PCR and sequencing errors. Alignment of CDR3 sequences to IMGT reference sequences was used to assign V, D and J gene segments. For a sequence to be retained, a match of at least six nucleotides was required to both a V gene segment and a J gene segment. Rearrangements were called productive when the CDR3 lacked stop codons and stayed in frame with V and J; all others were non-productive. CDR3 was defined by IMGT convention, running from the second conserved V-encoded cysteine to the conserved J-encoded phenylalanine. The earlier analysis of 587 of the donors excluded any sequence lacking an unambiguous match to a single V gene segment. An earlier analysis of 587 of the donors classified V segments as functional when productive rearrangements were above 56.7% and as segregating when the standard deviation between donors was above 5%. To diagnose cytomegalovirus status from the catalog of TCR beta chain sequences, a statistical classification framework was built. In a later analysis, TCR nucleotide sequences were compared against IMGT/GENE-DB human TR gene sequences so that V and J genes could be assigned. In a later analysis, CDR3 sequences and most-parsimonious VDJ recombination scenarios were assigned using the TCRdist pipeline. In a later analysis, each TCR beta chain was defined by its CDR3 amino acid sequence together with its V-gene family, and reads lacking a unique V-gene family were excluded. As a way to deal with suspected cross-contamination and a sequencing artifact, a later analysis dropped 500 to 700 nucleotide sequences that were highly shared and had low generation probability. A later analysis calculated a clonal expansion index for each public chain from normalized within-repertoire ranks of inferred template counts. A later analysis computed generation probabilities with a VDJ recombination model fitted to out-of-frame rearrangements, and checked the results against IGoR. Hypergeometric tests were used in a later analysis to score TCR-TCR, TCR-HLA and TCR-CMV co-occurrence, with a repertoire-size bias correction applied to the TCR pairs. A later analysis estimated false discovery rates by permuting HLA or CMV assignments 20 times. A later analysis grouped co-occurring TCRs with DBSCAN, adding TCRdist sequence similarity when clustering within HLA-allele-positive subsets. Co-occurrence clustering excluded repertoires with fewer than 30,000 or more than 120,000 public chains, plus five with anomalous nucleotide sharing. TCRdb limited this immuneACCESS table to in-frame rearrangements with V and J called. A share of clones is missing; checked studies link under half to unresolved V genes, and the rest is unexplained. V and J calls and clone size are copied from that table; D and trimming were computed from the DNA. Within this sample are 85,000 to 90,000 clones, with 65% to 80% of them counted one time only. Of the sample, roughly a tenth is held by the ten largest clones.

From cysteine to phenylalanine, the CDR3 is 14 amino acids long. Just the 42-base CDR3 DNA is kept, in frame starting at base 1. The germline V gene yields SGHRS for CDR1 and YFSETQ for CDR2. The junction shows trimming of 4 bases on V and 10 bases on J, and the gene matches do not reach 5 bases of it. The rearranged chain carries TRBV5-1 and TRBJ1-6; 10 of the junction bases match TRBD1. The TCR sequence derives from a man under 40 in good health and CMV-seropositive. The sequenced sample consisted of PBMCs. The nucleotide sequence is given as TGCGCCAGCAGCCACCGGGACAGGGGATCACCCCTCCACTTT. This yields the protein CASSHRDRGSPLHF.